This T cell receptor (beta chain) was sequenced in a study of blood T cell repertoires in COVID-19. Study summary: The origin of the acute and convalescent COVID-19 samples was the United States, Italy and Spain.

The ends were cut back, 2 bases at V and 2 bases at J, with 9 bases in the middle. CDR3 length: 14 residues. Germline values: CDR1 LGHNA, CDR2 YSLEER. In the original analysis: Estimated nucleated cell counts came from reference gene primer amplification. Profiled with immunoSEQ multiplex PCR; TCRdb holds only in-frame clones, not every one. V, J and clone size were drawn from that table, and D and trimming were deduced from the DNA. The sample lists about 160,000 clones; 85% were seen once. This receptor was identified in a human donor with acute or convalescent COVID-19. The donor label of this sample is uncertain. What was sequenced was peripheral blood. The V and J genes are TRBV4-3 and TRBJ1-1, with D possibly matching TRBD1 (5 bases). The chain's CDR3 is CASSQPGINTEAFF. CDR3 DNA: TGCGCCAGCAGCCAACCAGGGATCAACACTGAAGCTTTCTTT.